These 26 T cell receptor beta chains share one sample of origin, sequenced in a study of blood T cell repertoires in COVID-19. The repertoire was sequenced with immunoSEQ multiplex PCR; TCRdb's copy has only in-frame clones and lacks some. Here the sample spans roughly 170,000 clones, approximately 84% being singletons. Sequenced input: PBMCs or T cells enriched from blood (not recorded which). The receptors originated from a woman in her thirties or forties with acute COVID-19.

The gene calls are TRBV5-1 and TRBJ2-5, with 8 bases lining up with TRBD2. The CDR3 spans 12 residues. V was clipped by 3 bases and J by 10 bases; unmatched bases: 5. Looked up from germline, CDR1 is SGHRS and CDR2 is YFSETQ. The CDR3 coding sequence is TGCGCCAGCAGCTCAGACCGGGGGGGCCAGTACTTC. Translated, it gives CASSSDRGGQYF.

This chain links TRBV13 with TRBJ2-5, with TRBD2 matching 8 bases. This CDR3 is 14 amino acids long. J was trimmed by 3 bases and V by 3 bases; bases with no gene match: 3. Germline assignment: CDR1 PRHDT and CDR2 FYEKMQ (reference sequence). The CDR3: CASSFSGDEETQYF. The CDR3 DNA reads as TGTGCCAGCAGCTTTAGCGGGGATGAAGAGACCCAGTACTTC. The variable domain in full, with the rest retrieved from reference TRBV13 and TRBJ2-5, is AAGVIQSPRHLIKEKRETATLKCYPIPRHDTVYWYQQGPGQDPQFLISFYEKMQSDKGSIPDRFSAQQFSDYHSELNMSSLELGDSALYFCASSFSGDEETQYFGPGTRLLVL.

CDR3 sequence (DNA): TGTGCCAGCAGTCCCGGGGGGGCGCCTAACTATGGCTACACCTTC. Its protein is CASSPGGAPNYGYTF. The chain uses TRBV6-5 and TRBJ1-2; a possible D gene is TRBD1 (6 bases). The V end was cut by 5 bases, the J end by 0 bases, with 13 bases between. The CDR3 contains 15 residues. Germline V gives CDR1 MNHEY, CDR2 SVGAGI.

The chain combines TRBV29-1 with TRBJ1-2; D possibly corresponds to TRBD1 (6 bases). This CDR3 spans 15 amino acids. Deletions cut 7 bases from V and 2 bases from J, with 20 bases between. Germline V CDR1 and CDR2: SQVTM, ANQGSEA. The CDR3 DNA is TGCAGCGCCGGCGGCTATGGACAGCTAAACTATGGCTACACCTTC. This codes for CSAGGYGQLNYGYTF. Together with reference TRBV29-1 and TRBJ1-2, the CDR3 gives the full variable domain: SAVISQKPSRDICQRGTSLTIQCQVDSQVTMMFWYRQQPGQSLTLIATANQGSEATYESGFVIDKFPISRPNLTFSTLTVSNMSPEDSSIYLCSAGGYGQLNYGYTFGSGTRLTVV.

This clone has just a few counts. CDR3 loop: CASGLVYGLSGELFF. In DNA, the CDR3 is TGTGCTAGTGGTTTGGTATACGGACTGTCAGGGGAGCTGTTTTTT. The chain links TRBV12-5 to TRBJ2-2; tentatively, D is TRBD2 (5 bases). The V and J ends lost 0 bases and 8 bases respectively, with 13 bases between them. The length of the CDR3 is 15 residues. CDR1 is LGHNT and CDR2 is FRNRAP in the germline V gene.

The chain links TRBV18 to TRBJ2-2; weak D call: TRBD1 (6 bases). V lost 6 bases to trimming and J lost 0 bases, with 14 bases between them. Germline V gives CDR1 KGHSH, CDR2 LQKENI. The length of the CDR3 is 16 residues. CDR3 protein: CASSRPGTTNTGELFF. DNA of the CDR3: TGTGCCAGCTCGCGACCCGGGACAACGAACACCGGGGAGCTGTTTTTT.

CDR3 bases: TGTGCCAGCAGCCAAGCGTACGGGACAGGAAAGTATTTT. The encoded protein is CASSQAYGTGKYF. V usage is TRBV3-1 (or the pseudogene TRBV3-2) and J usage is TRBJ2-3, with TRBD1 matching over 8 bases. The V segment lost 1 base and the J segment 13 bases; nucleotides outside the gene matches: 7. The CDR3 sequence is 13 residues long. The V gene's germline CDR1 is LGHDT and CDR2 YNNKEL (reference sequence).

This clone has a handful of counts. The CDR3 coding sequence is TGTGCCAGCCTAAAGGAGGTTAGTCAGCCCCAGCATTTT. Protein: CASLKEVSQPQHF. The chain carries TRBV2 and TRBJ1-5; D remains unclear. V dropped 8 bases and J dropped 6 bases, with 14 bases sitting between them. The CDR3 is 13 residues long. Germline lookup yields CDR1 SNHLY and CDR2 FYNNEI.

V and J are TRBV9 and TRBJ2-6; D remains ambiguous. The CDR3 totals 15 residues. V was cut by 1 base and J by 0 bases, with 5 bases left in between. CDR1 SGDLS and CDR2 YYNGEE come from the germline V gene. The CDR3 region has the DNA TGTGCCAGCAGCGTAACTGGCTCTGGGGCCAACGTCCTGACTTTC. It yields the protein CASSVTGSGANVLTF.

This rearrangement joins TRBV5-4 to TRBJ2-1, with 12 bases lining up with TRBD2. The CDR3 length is 18 residues. Germline V gives CDR1 SGHNT, CDR2 YYREEE (reference sequence). The junction had 8 bases not matched to a gene; V was cut back by 0 bases and J by 4 bases. In DNA, the CDR3 is TGTGCCAGCAGCTTGGCCGATCCTAGCGGGAGGGATTACAATGAGCAGTTCTTC. Protein sequence: CASSLADPSGRDYNEQFF.

The J gene is TRBJ1-5, the V gene TRBV20-1; 8 nucleotides match TRBD1. This CDR3 region has 15 residues. Germline CDR1 and CDR2: DFQATT and SNEGSKA (reference sequence). After removal of 3 bases from V and 2 bases from J, the junction contained 6 bases not matched to a gene. CDR3 coding DNA: TGCAGTGCTAGTTGGGAACAGGGGGGCAATCAGCCCCAGCATTTT. As protein: CSASWEQGGNQPQHF.

The V call is TRBV19, the J call TRBJ1-1, with D possibly matching TRBD1 (6 bases). CDR3 length: 15 amino acids. Germline CDR1 and CDR2: LNHDA and SQIVND (reference sequence). Trimming pared 6 bases from V and 1 base from J, leaving 15 bases between. CDR3 loop: CASRDGQLTNTEAFF. CDR3 in DNA: TGTGCCAGTAGGGACGGACAGTTGACGAACACTGAAGCTTTCTTT.

The rearrangement joins TRBV29-1 to TRBJ2-7; possibly TRBD1 for D (6 bases). In germline, CDR1 is SQVTM, CDR2 ANQGSEA. The CDR3 spans 14 residues. V shed 7 bases and J shed 3 bases, with 19 bases lying between them. The CDR3 DNA reads TGCAGCGCAGGAGGACAGACCGGAGGCTACGAGCAGTACTTC. This encodes CSAGGQTGGYEQYF.

V gene TRBV25-1 combines with J gene TRBJ1-6; D gene ambiguous. This CDR3 comprises 14 residues. V was shortened by 3 bases and J by 5 bases, with 8 bases between the two germline ends. Germline V CDR1 and CDR2: MGHDK, SYGVNS. CDR3 bases: TGTGCCAGCAGTGACGGGGATAATAATTCACCCCTCCACTTT. Amino acid sequence: CASSDGDNNSPLHF.

The J gene is TRBJ2-2, the V gene TRBV27, with a weak D call TRBD1 (6 bases). Germline lookup yields CDR1 MNHEY and CDR2 SMNVEV (reference sequence). CDR3 length equals 20 residues. V was trimmed by 2 bases and J by 0 bases, leaving 22 bases between them. In DNA form, the CDR3 reads TGTGCCAGCAGTTTACTGTGGGTTGGACAGCAAAAGACGAACACCGGGGAGCTGTTTTTT. Translated: CASSLLWVGQQKTNTGELFF.

V gene TRBV12-5 combines with J gene TRBJ2-2, with 10 bases aligning to TRBD1. CDR1 and CDR2 (germline): LGHNT, FRNRAP. V shed 2 bases, J shed 6 bases, and the junction held 9 bases outside the gene matches. The CDR3 length is 17 residues. CDR3 residues: CASGLTRQGARAGELFF. The CDR3 DNA reads as TGTGCTAGTGGTTTGACAAGACAGGGGGCTAGGGCCGGGGAGCTGTTTTTT.

This clone came up once. The chain combines TRBV29-1 with TRBJ1-2, with 7 bases identical to TRBD1. This CDR3 spans 14 amino acids. V trimming: 3 bases; J trimming: 4 bases; junction bases outside the gene matches: 8. The germline V gene has CDR1 SQVTM and CDR2 ANQGSEA. CDR3: CSVEVTGKSYGYTF. CDR3 bases: TGCAGCGTTGAGGTGACAGGGAAGAGCTATGGCTACACCTTC.

Written as DNA, the CDR3 is TGTGCCAGCAGGGGGACAGCGTTCTATGGCTACACCTTC. Amino acid sequence: CASRGTAFYGYTF. This sequence joins TRBV6-5 and TRBJ1-2, with TRBD1 matching over 7 bases. Trimming took 6 bases from V and 4 from J; bases not matched to a gene: 5. The CDR3 is 13 amino acids. Germline values: CDR1 MNHEY, CDR2 SVGAGI.

The DNA for the CDR3 is TGTGCCAGCGTCGGAGGGGGCTCGGGCAATCAGCCCCAGCATTTT. It yields the protein CASVGGGSGNQPQHF. V is TRBV28 and J is TRBJ1-5; the match to TRBD1 covers 7 bases. Germline V lookup: CDR1 MDHEN, CDR2 SYDVKM. This CDR3 spans 15 amino acids. V was pared by 8 bases and J by 2 bases, with 9 bases of the junction left unmatched. Based on the CDR3 plus reference TRBV28 and TRBJ1-5, the full variable domain is DVKVTQSSRYLVKRTGEKVFLECVQDMDHENMFWYRQDPGLGLRLIYFSYDVKMKEKGDIPEGYSVSREKKERFSLILESASTNQTSMYLCASVGGGSGNQPQHFGDGTRLSIL.

The chain links TRBV5-4 to TRBJ2-1, with 9 nucleotides matching TRBD2. Germline V gives CDR1 SGHNT, CDR2 YYREEE (reference sequence). V trimming: 4 bases; J trimming: 3 bases; junction bases outside the gene matches: 2. The length of the CDR3 is 14 residues. The CDR3 DNA is TGTGCCAGCAGCGGGACTAGCAACTACAATGAGCAGTTCTTC. It is translated as CASSGTSNYNEQFF.

The CDR3 region has the DNA TGTGCCAGCAGCCACCTAGCGGGGTCCCCCGGGGAGCTGTTTTTT. This gives the protein CASSHLAGSPGELFF. The chain links TRBV6-2 or TRBV6-3 to TRBJ2-2, with 9 bases lining up with TRBD2. The CDR3 is made up of 15 amino acids. V lost 6 bases, J lost 6 bases, and 8 bases stayed unmatched. The germline V gene has CDR1 MNHEY and CDR2 SVGEGT.

The rearrangement uses TRBV6-6 and TRBJ1-1; no reliable D call. This CDR3 is built from 14 residues. In germline, CDR1 is MNHNY, CDR2 SVGAGI (reference sequence). Trimming removed 6 bases at V and 0 bases at J, with 11 bases between. The CDR3 DNA sequence: TGTGCCAGCAGCTCCGACGGGATGAACACTGAAGCTTTCTTT. Encoded protein: CASSSDGMNTEAFF.

The V and J genes are TRBV7-7 and TRBJ2-5; 9 bases are shared with TRBD2. This CDR3 spans 18 amino acids. CDR1 and CDR2 (germline): SSHAT, FNYEAQ (reference sequence). The CDR3, as DNA: TGTGCTAGCCCCCCTTCGGGGCTAGCGGGAACGAGGCAAGAGACCCAGTACTTC. This sequence encodes CASPPSGLAGTRQETQYF.

V usage is TRBV11-2 and J usage is TRBJ2-1; D call uncertain. Trimming cost V 2 bases and J 0 bases, with 8 bases left between them. The CDR3 loop spans 15 amino acids. CDR1 and CDR2 (germline): SGHAT, FQNNGV. DNA of the CDR3: TGTGCCAGCAGCTTAAGCCTAGACTCCTACAATGAGCAGTTCTTC. Amino acids: CASSLSLDSYNEQFF.

The J gene is TRBJ2-5, the V gene TRBV5-4; 14 nucleotides agree with TRBD2. The CDR3 has 15 amino acids. V shed 10 bases and J 5 bases; nucleotides not matched to a gene: 10. Per germline, CDR1 SGHNT and CDR2 YYREEE (reference sequence). In nucleotides, the CDR3 is TGTGCCGGGCAGACTAGCGGGAGGGTAGGGGAGACCCAGTACTTC. It yields the protein CAGQTSGRVGETQYF.

The table lists this clone with a few counts. The chain employs TRBV6-5 and TRBJ2-7, with D possibly matching TRBD2 (5 bases). The V and J ends lost 4 bases and 4 bases respectively, with 11 bases between them. CDR3 length: 13 residues. The germline V gene has CDR1 MNHEY and CDR2 SVGAGI. The CDR3 sequence is CASSSPPGYEQYF. In DNA, the CDR3 is TGTGCCAGCAGTTCTCCCCCGGGGTACGAGCAGTACTTC.